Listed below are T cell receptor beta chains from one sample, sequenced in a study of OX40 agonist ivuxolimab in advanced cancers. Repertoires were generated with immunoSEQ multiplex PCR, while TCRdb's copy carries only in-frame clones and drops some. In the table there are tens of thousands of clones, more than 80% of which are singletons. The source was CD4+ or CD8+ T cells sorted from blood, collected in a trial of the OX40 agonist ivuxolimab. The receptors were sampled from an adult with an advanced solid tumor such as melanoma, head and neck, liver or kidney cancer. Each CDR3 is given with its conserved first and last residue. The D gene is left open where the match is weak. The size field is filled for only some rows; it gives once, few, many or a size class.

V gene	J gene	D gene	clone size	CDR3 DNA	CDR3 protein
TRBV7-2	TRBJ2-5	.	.	TGTGCCAGCAGCTTAGTCGCGGGCCCGGAAGAGACCCAGTACTTC	CASSLVAGPEETQYF
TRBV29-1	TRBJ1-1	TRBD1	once	TGCAGCGTCAAGGGGGCGACAGGGGGCATTGAAGCTTTCTTT	CSVKGATGGIEAFF
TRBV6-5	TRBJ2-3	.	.	TGTGCCAGCAGTTACTCGGTTCAGAGTGTCTCAGATACGCAGTATTTT	CASSYSVQSVSDTQYF
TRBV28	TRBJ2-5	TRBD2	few	TGTGCCAGCAGTTTAGGGCTAGCGGTCCAAGAGACCCAGTACTTC	CASSLGLAVQETQYF
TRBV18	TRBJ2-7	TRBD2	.	TGTGCCAGCTCACTTCTAAACACCGGGACTAGCGGGGGGGAAGCCTACGAGCAGTACTTC	CASSLLNTGTSGGEAYEQYF
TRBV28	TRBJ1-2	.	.	TGTGCCAGCAGTTTGCCCCCCCCGCGGGCTGGCACCTTC	CASSLPPPRAGTF
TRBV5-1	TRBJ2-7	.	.	TGCGCCAGCAGCTTGGGGTTCGAGCGGTTCCCCTACGAGCAGTACTTC	CASSLGFERFPYEQYF
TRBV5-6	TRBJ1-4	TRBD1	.	TGTGCCAGCAGCGGCGGACAGGGGTTAAATGAAAAACTGTTTTTT	CASSGGQGLNEKLFF
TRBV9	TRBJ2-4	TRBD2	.	TGTGCCAGCAGAATAGCGGGGGACTACAAAAACATTCAGTACTTC	CASRIAGDYKNIQYF
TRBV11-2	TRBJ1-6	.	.	TGTGCCAGCAGCTTAGCCTTGGGCATAGCCAATTCACCCCTCCACTTT	CASSLALGIANSPLHF
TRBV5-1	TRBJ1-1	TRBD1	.	TGCGCCAGCAGCCTCCTAGACAGGGAAGGTGAAGCTTTCTTT	CASSLLDREGEAFF